This T cell receptor (beta chain) is drawn from a study of cytomegalovirus exposure and HLA in healthy donors. Study-wide points: After further analysis at a later stage, 16,951 TCR beta sequences were associated with HLA alleles at 0.05 false discovery rate.

This clone has only a few counts. No antigen is known for it. Unmatched junction bases numbered 9, after V lost 4 bases and J lost 8 bases. Germline V CDR1 and CDR2: SGHTA, FQGNSA. The CDR3 is 15 residues long. This PCR relied on a set of 60 Vbeta primers and 13 Jbeta primers. Assay used: immunoSEQ multiplex PCR; TCRdb lists only in-frame clones, some missing. The sample shows 150,000 to 200,000 clones, 9.5% of them seen only once. The chain recombines TRBV7-2 with TRBJ2-1; the match to TRBD1 covers 9 bases. The sequence was collected from a woman younger than 45 in good health and CMV-seropositive. Sequenced sample: PBMCs. The CDR3 bases are TGTGCCAGCAGCTCCCTGGGACAGGGCATCGATGAGCAGTTCTTC. Its translation is CASSSLGQGIDEQFF.